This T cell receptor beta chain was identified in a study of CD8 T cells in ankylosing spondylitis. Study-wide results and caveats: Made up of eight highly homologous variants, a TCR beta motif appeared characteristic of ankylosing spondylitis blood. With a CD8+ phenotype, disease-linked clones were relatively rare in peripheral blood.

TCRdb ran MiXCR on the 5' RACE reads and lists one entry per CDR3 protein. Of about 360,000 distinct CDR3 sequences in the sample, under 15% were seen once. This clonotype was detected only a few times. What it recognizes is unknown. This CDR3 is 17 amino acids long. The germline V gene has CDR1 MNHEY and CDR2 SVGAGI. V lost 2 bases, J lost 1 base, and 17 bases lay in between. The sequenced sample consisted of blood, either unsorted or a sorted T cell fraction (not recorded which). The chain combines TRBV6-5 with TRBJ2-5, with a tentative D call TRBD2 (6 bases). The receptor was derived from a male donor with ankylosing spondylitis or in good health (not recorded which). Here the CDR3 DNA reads TGTGCCAGCAGTTACCAGTCTGGCGGGGTGGTCCAAGAGACCCAGTACTTC. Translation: CASSYQSGGVVQETQYF.